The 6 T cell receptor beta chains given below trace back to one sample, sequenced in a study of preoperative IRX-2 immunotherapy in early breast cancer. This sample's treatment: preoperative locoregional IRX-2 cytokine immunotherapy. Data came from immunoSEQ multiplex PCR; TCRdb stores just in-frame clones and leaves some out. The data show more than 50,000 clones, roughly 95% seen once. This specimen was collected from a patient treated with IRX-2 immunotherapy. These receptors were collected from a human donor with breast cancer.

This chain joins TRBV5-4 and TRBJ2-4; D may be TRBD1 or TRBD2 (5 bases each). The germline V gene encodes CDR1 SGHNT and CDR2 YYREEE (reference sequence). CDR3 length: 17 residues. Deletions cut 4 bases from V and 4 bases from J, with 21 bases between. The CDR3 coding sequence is TGTGCCAGCAGCCAATGGGGGTACGAGGTGGTAAAAAACATTCAGTACTTC. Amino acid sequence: CASSQWGYEVVKNIQYF.

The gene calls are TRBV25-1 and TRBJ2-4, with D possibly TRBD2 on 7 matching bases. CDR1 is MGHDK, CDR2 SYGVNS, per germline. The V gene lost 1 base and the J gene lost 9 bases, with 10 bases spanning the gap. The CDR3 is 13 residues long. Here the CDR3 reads CASSEWGGRIQYF. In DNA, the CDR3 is TGTGCCAGCAGTGAATGGGGGGGGCGCATTCAGTACTTC.

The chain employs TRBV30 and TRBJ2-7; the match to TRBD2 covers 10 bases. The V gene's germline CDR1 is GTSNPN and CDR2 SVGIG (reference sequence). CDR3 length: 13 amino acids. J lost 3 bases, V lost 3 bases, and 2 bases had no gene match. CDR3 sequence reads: CAWSGLADYEQYF. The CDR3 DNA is TGTGCCTGGAGCGGACTAGCGGACTACGAGCAGTACTTC.

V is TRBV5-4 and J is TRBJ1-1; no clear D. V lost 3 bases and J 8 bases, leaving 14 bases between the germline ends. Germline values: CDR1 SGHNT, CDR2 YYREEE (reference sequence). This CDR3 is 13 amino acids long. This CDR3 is CASSWWAGGEAFF. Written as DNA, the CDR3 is TGTGCCAGCAGCTGGTGGGCAGGCGGAGAAGCTTTCTTT.

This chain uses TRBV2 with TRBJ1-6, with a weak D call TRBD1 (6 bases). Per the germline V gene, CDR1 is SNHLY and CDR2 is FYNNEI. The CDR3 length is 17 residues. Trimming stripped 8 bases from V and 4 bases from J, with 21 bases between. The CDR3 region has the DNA TGTGCCAGCGATTCTTCTGGGGGGGGACAATATAATTCACCCCTCCACTTT. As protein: CASDSSGGGQYNSPLHF.

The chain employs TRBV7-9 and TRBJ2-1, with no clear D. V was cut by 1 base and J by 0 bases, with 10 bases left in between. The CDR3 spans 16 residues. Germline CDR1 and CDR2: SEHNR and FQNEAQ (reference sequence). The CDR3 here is CASSLVRSGSYNEQFF. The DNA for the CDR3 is TGTGCCAGCAGCTTAGTTAGGAGTGGCTCCTACAATGAGCAGTTCTTC.